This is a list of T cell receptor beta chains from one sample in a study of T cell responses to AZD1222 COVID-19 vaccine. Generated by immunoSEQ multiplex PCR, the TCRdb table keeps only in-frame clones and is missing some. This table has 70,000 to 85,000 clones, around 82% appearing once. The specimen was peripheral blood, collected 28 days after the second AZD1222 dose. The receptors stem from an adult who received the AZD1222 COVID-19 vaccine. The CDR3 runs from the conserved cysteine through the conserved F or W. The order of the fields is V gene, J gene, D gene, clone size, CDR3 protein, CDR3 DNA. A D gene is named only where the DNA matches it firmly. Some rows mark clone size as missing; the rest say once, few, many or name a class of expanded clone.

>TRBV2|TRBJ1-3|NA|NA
CASSELSPGSGNTIYF
TGTGCCAGCAGTGAACTCTCCCCGGGGTCTGGAAACACCATATATTTT
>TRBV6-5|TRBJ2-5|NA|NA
CASSSPGGIETQYF
TGTGCCAGCAGTTCCCCAGGAGGGATTGAGACCCAGTACTTC
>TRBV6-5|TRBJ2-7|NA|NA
CASSYGPGSYEQYF
TGTGCCAGCAGTTACGGTCCAGGATCCTACGAGCAGTACTTC
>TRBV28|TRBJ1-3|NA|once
CASSFGTAGNTIYF
TGTGCCAGCAGTTTTGGGACGGCGGGAAACACCATATATTTT
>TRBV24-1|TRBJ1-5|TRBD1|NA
CATCTGDSNQPQHF
TGTGCCACCTGTACAGGGGATAGCAATCAGCCCCAGCATTTT
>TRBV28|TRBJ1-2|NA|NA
CASRLGGNYGYTF
TGTGCCAGCAGATTGGGGGGCAACTATGGCTACACCTTC
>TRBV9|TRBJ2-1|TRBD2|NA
CASSVEPAGVLEQFF
TGTGCCAGCAGCGTAGAGCCAGCGGGAGTACTTGAGCAGTTCTTC
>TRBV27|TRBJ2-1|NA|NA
CASSLWGDSYNEQFF
TGTGCCAGCAGTTTATGGGGGGACTCCTACAATGAGCAGTTCTTC
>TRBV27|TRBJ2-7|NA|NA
CASRVDIGTSSYEQYF
TGTGCCAGCAGGGTGGACATCGGCACTAGCTCCTACGAGCAGTACTTC
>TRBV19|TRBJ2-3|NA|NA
CASSISVALDTQYF
TGTGCCAGTAGTATTTCGGTAGCGTTAGATACGCAGTATTTT
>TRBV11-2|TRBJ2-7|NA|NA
CASSPVGFEQYF
TGTGCCAGCAGCCCCGTGGGATTCGAGCAGTACTTC
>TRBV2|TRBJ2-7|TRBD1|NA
CASGDRGLYEQYF
TGTGCCAGCGGGGACAGGGGGCTCTACGAGCAGTACTTC
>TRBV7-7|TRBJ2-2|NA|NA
CASSLEGFTSGELFF
TGTGCCAGCAGCTTAGAAGGCTTCACTTCCGGGGAGCTGTTTTTT
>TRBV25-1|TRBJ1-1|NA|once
CASQFTGKDTEAFF
TGTGCCAGCCAATTTACCGGTAAGGACACTGAAGCTTTCTTT
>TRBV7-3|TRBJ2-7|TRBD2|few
CASSVAGGAYEQYF
TGTGCCAGCAGCGTAGCGGGAGGGGCTTACGAGCAGTACTTC
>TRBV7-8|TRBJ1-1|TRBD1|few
CASSLASRQGYTEAFF
TGTGCCAGCAGCTTAGCGTCTCGACAGGGGTACACTGAAGCTTTCTTT
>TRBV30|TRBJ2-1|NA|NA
CAWASSPYNEQFF
TGTGCCTGGGCCTCCAGCCCCTACAATGAGCAGTTCTTC
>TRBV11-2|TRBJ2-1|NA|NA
CASARAGKSNEQFF
TGTGCCAGCGCACGGGCAGGGAAATCCAATGAGCAGTTCTTC
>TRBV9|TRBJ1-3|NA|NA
CASSPDGYSGNTIYF
TGTGCCAGCAGCCCCGACGGATACTCTGGAAACACCATATATTTT
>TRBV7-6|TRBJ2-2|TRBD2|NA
CASTGRSREVPGELFF
TGTGCCAGCACCGGGCGTAGCCGGGAGGTTCCCGGGGAGCTGTTTTTT
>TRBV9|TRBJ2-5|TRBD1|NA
CASSAAGTEETQYF
TGTGCCAGCAGCGCGGCCGGGACAGAAGAGACCCAGTACTTC
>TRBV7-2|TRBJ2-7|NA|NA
CASSLDGLYYEQYF
TGTGCCAGCAGCTTAGATGGCCTATACTACGAGCAGTACTTC
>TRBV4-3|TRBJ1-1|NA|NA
CASSQERYMNTEAFF
TGCGCCAGCAGCCAAGAGCGTTACATGAACACTGAAGCTTTCTTT
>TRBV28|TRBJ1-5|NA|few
CASSLWKGKLSNQPQHF
TGTGCCAGCAGTTTATGGAAAGGTAAACTTAGCAATCAGCCCCAGCATTTT
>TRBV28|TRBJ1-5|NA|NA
CASSKGNQPQHF
TGTGCCAGCAGCAAGGGCAATCAGCCCCAGCATTTT
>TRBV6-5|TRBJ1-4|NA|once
CASFTGFGNEKLFF
TGTGCCAGCTTTACAGGGTTTGGGAATGAAAAACTGTTTTTT
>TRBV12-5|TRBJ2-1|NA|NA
CASGQLFPAVYNEQFF
TGTGCTAGTGGTCAGCTCTTCCCAGCTGTTTACAATGAGCAGTTCTTC
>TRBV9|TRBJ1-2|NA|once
CASSGWLAYGYTF
TGTGCCAGCAGCGGGTGGTTGGCGTATGGCTACACCTTC
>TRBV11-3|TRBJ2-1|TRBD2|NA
CASSPVPSGRGDNEQFF
TGTGCCAGCAGTCCCGTTCCTAGCGGGAGGGGCGACAATGAGCAGTTCTTC
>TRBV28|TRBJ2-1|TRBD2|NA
CASSAPSGRVDEQFF
TGTGCCAGCAGTGCCCCTAGCGGGAGGGTCGATGAGCAGTTCTTC
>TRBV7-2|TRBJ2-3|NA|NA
CASSLYTDTQYF
TGTGCCAGCAGCTTGTATACAGATACGCAGTATTTT
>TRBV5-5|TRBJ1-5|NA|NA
CASSRDLGSNQPQHF
TGTGCCAGCAGCCGGGACTTAGGTAGCAATCAGCCCCAGCATTTT
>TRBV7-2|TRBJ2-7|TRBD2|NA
CASSFGGGRAGRAEQYF
TGTGCCAGCAGCTTCGGGGGCGGGAGGGCCGGTCGCGCCGAGCAGTACTTC
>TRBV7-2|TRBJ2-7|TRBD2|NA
CASKMTSGERGEQYF
TGTGCCAGCAAAATGACTAGCGGAGAGCGGGGCGAGCAGTACTTC
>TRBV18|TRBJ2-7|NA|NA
CASSPSGAPYEQYF
TGTGCCAGCTCACCATCAGGGGCCCCCTACGAGCAGTACTTC
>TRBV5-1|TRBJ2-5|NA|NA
CASSLGPSQETQYF
TGCGCCAGCAGCCTCGGACCGAGCCAAGAGACCCAGTACTTC
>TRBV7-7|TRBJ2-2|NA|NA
CASSLGRTVNTGELFF
TGTGCCAGCAGCTTAGGGAGGACAGTGAACACCGGGGAGCTGTTTTTT
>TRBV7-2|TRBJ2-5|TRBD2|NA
CASSFSSGRRETQYF
TGTGCCAGCAGCTTCTCTAGCGGGAGGCGAGAGACCCAGTACTTC
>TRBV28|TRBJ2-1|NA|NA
CASSLVNEQFF
TGTGCCAGCAGTTTAGTCAATGAGCAGTTCTTC
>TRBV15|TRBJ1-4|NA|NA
CATSRDFGENEKLFF
TGTGCCACCAGCAGAGATTTCGGGGAGAATGAAAAACTGTTTTTT
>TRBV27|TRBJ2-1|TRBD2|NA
CASTAVTSGGYNEQFF
TGTGCCAGCACCGCAGTCACTAGCGGGGGGTACAATGAGCAGTTCTTC
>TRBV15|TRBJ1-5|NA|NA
CATSRGGLVGQPQHF
TGTGCCACCAGCAGAGGGGGGCTGGTGGGACAGCCCCAGCATTTT
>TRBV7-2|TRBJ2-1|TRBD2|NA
CASSLLAGIYNEQFF
TGTGCCAGCAGCTTACTAGCGGGGATCTACAATGAGCAGTTCTTC
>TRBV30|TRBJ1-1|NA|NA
CAWSARHEAFF
TGTGCCTGGAGTGCGAGGCACGAAGCTTTCTTT
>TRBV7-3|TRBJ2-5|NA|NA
CASSLGQRRQETQYF
TGTGCCAGCAGCTTAGGGCAGCGCCGTCAAGAGACCCAGTACTTC
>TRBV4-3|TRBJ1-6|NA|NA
CASSQGGSPLHF
TGCGCCAGCAGCCAAGGGGGTTCACCCCTCCACTTT
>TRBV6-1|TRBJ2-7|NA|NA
CASSDRDEQYF
TGTGCCAGCAGTGACAGGGACGAGCAGTACTTC
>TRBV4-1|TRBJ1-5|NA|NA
CASSQDRDQPQHF
TGCGCCAGCAGCCAGGACAGAGATCAGCCCCAGCATTTT
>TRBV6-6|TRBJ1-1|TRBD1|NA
CASSSGQGNTEAFF
TGTGCCAGCAGTTCGGGACAGGGGAACACTGAAGCTTTCTTT
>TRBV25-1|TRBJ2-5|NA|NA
CASSAAVGGHETQYF
TGTGCCAGCAGTGCAGCGGTAGGGGGTCATGAGACCCAGTACTTC
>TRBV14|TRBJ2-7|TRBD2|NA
CASSQPLAGSYEQYF
TGTGCCAGCAGCCAACCCCTAGCGGGATCCTACGAGCAGTACTTC
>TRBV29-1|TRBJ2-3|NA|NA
CSVETFTPRTDTQYF
TGCAGCGTCGAAACCTTCACCCCCCGCACAGATACGCAGTATTTT
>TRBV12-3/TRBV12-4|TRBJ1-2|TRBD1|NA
CASSFRGSYGYTF
TGTGCCAGCAGTTTCAGGGGGTCCTATGGCTACACCTTC
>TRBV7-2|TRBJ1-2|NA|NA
CASSRTRAIGYTF
TGTGCCAGCAGCAGGACTCGCGCTATTGGCTACACCTTC
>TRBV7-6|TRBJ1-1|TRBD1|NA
CASSFRIGVGGSFTEAFF
TGTGCCAGCAGCTTTCGGATTGGTGTAGGGGGCTCATTCACTGAAGCTTTCTTT
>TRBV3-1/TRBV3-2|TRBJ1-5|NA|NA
CASSQENQPQHF
TGTGCCAGCAGCCAGGAGAATCAGCCCCAGCATTTT
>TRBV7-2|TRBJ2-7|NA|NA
CASSLHRDTVYYEQYF
TGTGCCAGCAGCCTTCACCGGGACACCGTATACTACGAGCAGTACTTC
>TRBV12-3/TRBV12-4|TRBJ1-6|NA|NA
CASSQLNSPLHF
TGTGCCAGCAGCCAACTAAATTCACCCCTCCACTTT
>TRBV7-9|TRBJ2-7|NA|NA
CASSPFGEPYEQYF
TGTGCCAGCAGCCCGTTTGGAGAACCCTACGAGCAGTACTTC
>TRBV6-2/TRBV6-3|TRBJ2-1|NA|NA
CASSSRPKRLREQFF
TGTGCCAGCAGTTCTCGGCCAAAAAGGCTCAGGGAGCAGTTCTTC